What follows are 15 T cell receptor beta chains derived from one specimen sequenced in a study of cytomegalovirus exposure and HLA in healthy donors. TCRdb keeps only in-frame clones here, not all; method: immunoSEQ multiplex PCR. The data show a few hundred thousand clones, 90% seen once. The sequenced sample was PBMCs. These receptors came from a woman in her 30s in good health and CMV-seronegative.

Here the CDR3 DNA reads TGTGCCAGCAGCTTAGGGCCGGGACTAGACGCGAACACCGGGGAGCTGTTTTTT. Residues: CASSLGPGLDANTGELFF. This chain connects TRBV11-2 to TRBJ2-2; 8 positions match TRBD2. CDR1 SGHAT and CDR2 FQNNGV come from the germline V gene. The V and J ends lost 1 base and 0 bases, in that order; junction bases with no gene match: 7. The CDR3 is made up of 18 amino acids.

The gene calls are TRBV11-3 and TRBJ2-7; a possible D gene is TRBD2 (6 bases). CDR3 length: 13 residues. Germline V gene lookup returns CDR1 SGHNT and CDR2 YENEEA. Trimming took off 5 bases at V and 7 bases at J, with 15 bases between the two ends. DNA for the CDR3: TGTGCCAGCAGCCCCCGGACGGGAGTGGAGCAGTACTTC. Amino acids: CASSPRTGVEQYF.

Here the CDR3 reads CASSQGTGARTSGSSANIQYF. The CDR3, as DNA: TGCGCCAGCAGCCAGGGGACAGGGGCTCGTACTAGCGGGAGTTCAGCGAACATTCAGTACTTC. The rearrangement uses TRBV4-3 and TRBJ2-4; maybe TRBD2 (11 bases). Deletions cut 3 bases from V and 7 bases from J, with 34 bases between. This CDR3 comprises 21 residues. Germline loops: CDR1 LGHNA, CDR2 YSLEER.

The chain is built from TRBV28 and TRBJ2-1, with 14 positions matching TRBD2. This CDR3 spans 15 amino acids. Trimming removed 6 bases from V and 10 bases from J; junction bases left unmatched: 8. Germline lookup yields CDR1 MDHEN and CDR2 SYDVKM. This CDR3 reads CASSPGLAGVLEQFF. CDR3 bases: TGTGCCAGCAGCCCGGGACTAGCGGGAGTTCTAGAGCAGTTCTTC.

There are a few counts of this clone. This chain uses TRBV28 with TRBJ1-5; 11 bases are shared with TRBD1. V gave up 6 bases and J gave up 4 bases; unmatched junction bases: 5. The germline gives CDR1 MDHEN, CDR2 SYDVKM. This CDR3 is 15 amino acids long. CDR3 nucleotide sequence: TGTGCCAGCAGCCGGACAGGGGGCTTAAATCAGCCCCAGCATTTT. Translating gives CASSRTGGLNQPQHF.

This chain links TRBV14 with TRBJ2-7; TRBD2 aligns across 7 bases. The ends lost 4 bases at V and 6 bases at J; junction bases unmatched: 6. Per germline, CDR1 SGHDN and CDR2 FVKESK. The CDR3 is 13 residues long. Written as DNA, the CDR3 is TGTGCCAGCAGCCCCCGGACTAGTCGCGAGCAGTACTTC. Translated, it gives CASSPRTSREQYF. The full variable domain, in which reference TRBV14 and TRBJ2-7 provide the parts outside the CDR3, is EAGVTQFPSHSVIEKGQTVTLRCDPISGHDNLYWYRRVMGKEIKFLLHFVKESKQDESGMPNNRFLAERTGGTYSTLKVQPAELEDSGVYFCASSPRTSREQYFGPGTRLTVT.

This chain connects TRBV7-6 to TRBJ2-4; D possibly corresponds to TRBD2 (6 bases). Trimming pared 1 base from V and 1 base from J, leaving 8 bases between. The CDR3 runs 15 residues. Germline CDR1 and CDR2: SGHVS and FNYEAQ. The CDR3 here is CASSLVAGAKNIQYF. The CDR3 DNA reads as TGTGCCAGCAGCTTAGTCGCGGGGGCCAAAAACATTCAGTACTTC. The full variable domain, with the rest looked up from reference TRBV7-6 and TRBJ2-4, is GAGVSQSPRYKVTKRGQDVALRCDPISGHVSLYWYRQALGQGPEFLTYFNYEAQQDKSGLPNDRFSAERPEGSISTLTIQRTEQRDSAMYRCASSLVAGAKNIQYFGAGTRLSVL.

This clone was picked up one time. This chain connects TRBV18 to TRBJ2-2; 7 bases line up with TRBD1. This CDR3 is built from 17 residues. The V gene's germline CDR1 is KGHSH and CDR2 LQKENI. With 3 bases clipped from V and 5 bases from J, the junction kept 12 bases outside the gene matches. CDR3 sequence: CASSPRRQGVLTGELFF. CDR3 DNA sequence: TGTGCCAGCTCACCTCGTCGCCAGGGGGTCTTGACCGGGGAGCTGTTTTTT.

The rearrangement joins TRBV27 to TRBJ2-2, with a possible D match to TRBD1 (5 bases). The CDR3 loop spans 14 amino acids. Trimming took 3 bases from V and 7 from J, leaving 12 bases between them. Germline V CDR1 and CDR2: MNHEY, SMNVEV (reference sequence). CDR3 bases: TGTGCCAGCAGTTTTGGGGCAGGGATCGGGGAGCTGTTTTTT. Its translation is CASSFGAGIGELFF.

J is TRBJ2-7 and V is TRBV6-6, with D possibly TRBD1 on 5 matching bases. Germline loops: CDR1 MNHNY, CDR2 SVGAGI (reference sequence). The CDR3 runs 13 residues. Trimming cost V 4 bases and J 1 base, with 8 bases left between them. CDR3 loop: CASSSRQSYEQYF. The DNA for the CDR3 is TGTGCCAGCAGTTCGCGACAGTCCTACGAGCAGTACTTC.

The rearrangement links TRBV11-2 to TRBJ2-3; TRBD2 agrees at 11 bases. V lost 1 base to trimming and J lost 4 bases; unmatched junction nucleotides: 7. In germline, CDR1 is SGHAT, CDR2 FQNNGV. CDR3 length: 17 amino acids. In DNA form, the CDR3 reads TGTGCCAGCAGCTTAGGGACTAGCGGGCGAAGCCCAGATACGCAGTATTTT. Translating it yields CASSLGTSGRSPDTQYF.

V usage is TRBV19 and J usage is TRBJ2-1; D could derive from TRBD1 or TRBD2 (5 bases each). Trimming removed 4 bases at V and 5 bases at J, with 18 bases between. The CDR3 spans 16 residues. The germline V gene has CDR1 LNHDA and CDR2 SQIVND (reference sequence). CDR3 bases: TGTGCCAGTAGTAAGTGGGACCTCGGCGGCCACAATGAGCAGTTCTTC. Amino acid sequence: CASSKWDLGGHNEQFF.

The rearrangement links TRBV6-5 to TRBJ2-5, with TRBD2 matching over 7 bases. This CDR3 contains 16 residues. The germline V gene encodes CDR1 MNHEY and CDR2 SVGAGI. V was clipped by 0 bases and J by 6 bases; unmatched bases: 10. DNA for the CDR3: TGTGCCAGCAGTTACTCGGGGGGGGAGGGCCGAAAGACCCAGTACTTC. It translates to CASSYSGGEGRKTQYF.

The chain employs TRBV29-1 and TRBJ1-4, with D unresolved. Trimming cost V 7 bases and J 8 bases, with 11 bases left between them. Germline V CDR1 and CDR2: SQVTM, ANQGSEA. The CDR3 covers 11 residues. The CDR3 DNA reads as TGCAGCGGAACCGTGGGGGAAAAACTGTTTTTT. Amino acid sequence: CSGTVGEKLFF.

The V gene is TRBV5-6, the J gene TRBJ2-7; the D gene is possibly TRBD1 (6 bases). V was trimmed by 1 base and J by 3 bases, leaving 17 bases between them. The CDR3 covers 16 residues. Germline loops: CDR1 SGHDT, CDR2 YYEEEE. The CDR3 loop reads CASSLNGRNRDYEQYF. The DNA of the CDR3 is TGTGCCAGCAGCTTGAATGGACGGAACAGGGACTACGAGCAGTACTTC.